This TCR beta chain was sequenced for a study of blood T cell repertoires in COVID-19. Across the whole study: COVID-19 samples, acute and convalescent, were from the United States, Italy and Spain.

Across about two dozen US areas, participants ranged in age from about 18 to 90 years. Membership in each cohort depended on participant-reported clinical history. Sequencing was performed with immunoSEQ multiplex PCR; in TCRdb, only in-frame clones are kept and a portion is missing. The sample holds some 380,000 clones, 70% to 90% seen once. This CDR3 contains 14 residues. Germline CDR1 reads MNHEY; CDR2 reads SMNVEV (reference sequence). Trimming stripped 5 bases from V and 7 bases from J, with 17 bases between. Specimen: PBMCs or T cells enriched from blood (not recorded which). This TCR was recovered from a woman in her 40s with acute COVID-19. The chain recombines TRBV27 with TRBJ1-2; D ambiguous. In DNA form, the CDR3 reads TGTGCCAGCAGTCCCCTTTATCCGGGAGGTGGCTACACCTTC. Its translation: CASSPLYPGGGYTF.